This record concerns one TCR beta chain sequence. The antigen is not known. Terminally differentiated effector memory CD45RA+ cells were excluded from the naive CD8 cells, which were CD45RO-negative and positively selected for CCR7. The V gene end was trimmed by 8 bases and the J gene end by 3 bases; junction bases not matched to a gene: 5. CDR3 length: 14 amino acids. From germline, CDR1 is MNHEY and CDR2 SVGAGI. Every subset had its genomic DNA shared out evenly among several immunoSEQ plates. Sequencing was performed with immunoSEQ multiplex PCR; in TCRdb, only in-frame clones are kept and a portion is missing. The table lists fewer than 1 million clones, about 96% of them singletons, with under 0.25% in the top ten. The data were obtained in a study of shared clonotypes between healthy human individuals. Study findings and constraints: Researchers sampled blood only, noting tissue repertoires likely differ.

The V gene is TRBV6-5, the J gene TRBJ1-2; 11 bases agree with TRBD1. The sequenced material came from naive CD8+ T cells sorted from blood. This TCR was sampled from a young man in good health. CDR3 loop: CASFTGQGDYGYTF. The DNA for the CDR3 is TGTGCCAGCTTCACGGGACAGGGGGACTATGGCTACACCTTC.